Below, one T cell receptor (beta chain) is given with its context. Its antigen is currently unknown. Primers: 60 Vbeta forward and 13 Jbeta reverse. The protocol was immunoSEQ multiplex PCR, while the TCRdb copy is restricted to in-frame clones and leaves out a portion. The table lists around 150,000 clones, approximately 71% of them singletons. The sample is drawn from a study of cytomegalovirus exposure and HLA in healthy donors. Study-wide context: Ancestry clustering placed roughly four fifths of a few hundred genotyped donors in the Caucasian-associated cluster.

The length of the CDR3 is 16 residues. Germline V CDR1 and CDR2: MNHEY, SVGAGI. Trimming at V came to 2 bases and at J to 2 bases, leaving 3 bases not matched to a gene. Overall study findings and caveats: When analyzed later, a missense DCLRE1C variant was found to be linked to TCR beta V- and J-gene trimming. Presence/absence analyses assumed roughly uniform sequencing depth across donors, which may not hold. The HLA-A and HLA-B alleles of most subjects were reportedly predicted accurately from TCR beta sequences.

Sequencing was carried out using PBMCs. V gene TRBV6-5 combines with J gene TRBJ2-7; 13 bases map to TRBD2. The receptor was isolated from a woman aged 35 to 49 in good health and CMV-seropositive. The CDR3 loop reads CASSYQTSGRAYEQYF. Here the CDR3 DNA reads TGTGCCAGCAGTTACCAAACTAGCGGGAGGGCCTACGAGCAGTACTTC.